The entry below describes one T cell receptor beta chain. This sample was taken from a study of blood T cell repertoires in COVID-19. Study context: Some COVID-19 samples were acute and others convalescent; all came from the United States, Italy and Spain. T cells, B-cell-depleted T cells, or PBMCs supplied cDNA or gDNA.

Original methodology: Amplification of reference gene primers provided the estimated nucleated cell counts. Some clones are missing from TCRdb's copy, which holds only in-frame ones; the method was immunoSEQ multiplex PCR. V, J and clone size were drawn from that table, and D and trimming were deduced from the DNA. The top ten clones hold 1.5% to 2% of a sample with about 250,000 clones, about 89% of them seen once. The material sequenced was peripheral blood. The receptor's source is a woman in her sixties or seventies who had recovered from COVID-19.

CDR3 bases: TGTGCCAGCAGCCAAGCGGCCCACCGGGGGAATGGCTACACCTTC. Translation gives CASSQAAHRGNGYTF. The chain links TRBV3-1 (or the pseudogene TRBV3-2) to TRBJ1-2, with TRBD1 as a possible D gene (5 bases). The CDR3 loop spans 15 amino acids. Germline V gene lookup returns CDR1 LGHDT and CDR2 YNNKEL (reference sequence). V lost 1 base to trimming and J lost 6 bases, with 15 bases between them.